This T cell receptor (beta chain) stems from a study of blood T cell repertoires in COVID-19. Overall study context: Specimens from acute and convalescent COVID-19 originated in the United States, Italy and Spain. Sources were T cells, B-cell-depleted T cells, or PBMCs; the material itself was cDNA or gDNA.

This CDR3 region has 15 residues. V lost 0 bases and J lost 0, with 8 bases in between. CDR1 and CDR2 from the germline V gene are MNHEY and SVGAGI. Under the authors' procedure: Amplified reference gene primers provided the basis for estimating nucleated cell counts. Assay used: immunoSEQ multiplex PCR; TCRdb lists only in-frame clones, some missing. V and J calls and clone size follow that table, whereas D and trimming were derived from the DNA. The sample lists a few hundred thousand clones; approximately 85% were seen once. The sequencing sample was made of peripheral blood. The chain has TRBV6-5 and TRBJ1-1; maybe TRBD1 (5 bases). This TCR was recovered from a man aged 50-60 years who had recovered from COVID-19. The CDR3, as DNA: TGTGCCAGCAGTTACTCGTCAGGGATGAACACTGAAGCTTTCTTT. This sequence encodes CASSYSSGMNTEAFF.